This record concerns one T cell receptor beta chain sequence. Its antigen is as yet unknown. The germline gives CDR1 SEHNR, CDR2 FQNEAQ (reference sequence). The CDR3 consists of 15 residues. Deletions cut 3 bases from V and 1 base from J, with 10 bases between. The sample is drawn from a study of naive and memory T cell subsets. Study observations and caveats: Especially in CD8 cells, naive repertoires contained a few larger clonotypes, possibly CD45RA-re-expressing memory cells. Naive and memory subsets had different power law exponents for TCR abundance.

An equimolar mix of two oligonucleotides served as the beta constant-region primer for TRBC1 and TRBC2. The ligated cDNA underwent four PCR rounds using SP2 and nested alpha and beta constant-region primers. From the UMI-ligation and nested PCR reads, TCRdb called clonotypes with MiXCR, one entry per CDR3 protein. The sample lists around 140,000 distinct CDR3 sequences, 15% to 25% occurring once. The V and J genes are TRBV7-9 and TRBJ1-5, with a possible D match to TRBD1 (6 bases). The sequenced material came from naive CD8+ T cells from blood. The sequence was collected from a human donor in good health. As DNA, the CDR3 is TGTGCCAGCAGCTTTAACCAGGGGAGCAATCAGCCCCAGCATTTT. Translation: CASSFNQGSNQPQHF.